Listed below are T cell receptor beta chains from one sample, sequenced in a study of shared clonotypes between healthy human individuals. Sequenced by immunoSEQ multiplex PCR; TCRdb stores in-frame clones only, minus some. The sample includes roughly 500,000 clones, 76% of them seen just once. Sequences were obtained from PBMCs. All receptors derive from a woman between 40 and 55 years old in good health. Some clones in this sample may be carry-over from other donors' samples. The CDR3 runs from the conserved cysteine through the conserved F or W. Each record gives: J gene, D gene, CDR3 length, V gene, clone size, CDR3 protein, CDR3 DNA. The D gene is left open where the match is weak. The size entry is marked missing in some rows and otherwise reads once, few, many or a size class.

j_gene: TRBJ2-7
d_gene: -
len: 15
v_gene: TRBV5-1
abundance: -
CDR3aa: CASSLGSSRNYEQYF
CDR3nt: TGCGCCAGCAGCTTGGGTTCTAGCCGAAATTACGAGCAGTACTTC

j_gene: TRBJ1-6
d_gene: -
len: 12
v_gene: TRBV7-1
abundance: -
CDR3aa: CASSRSNSPLHF
CDR3nt: TGTGCCAGCAGCCGTTCTAATTCACCCCTCCACTTT

j_gene: TRBJ1-1
d_gene: TRBD1
len: 15
v_gene: TRBV5-1
abundance: -
CDR3aa: CASSTGTGGATEAFF
CDR3nt: TGCGCCAGCAGCACCGGGACAGGGGGAGCCACTGAAGCTTTCTTT

j_gene: TRBJ2-7
d_gene: -
len: 17
v_gene: TRBV12-2
abundance: once
CDR3aa: CASRLDPDRPFSYEQYF
CDR3nt: TGTGCAAGTCGCTTAGACCCAGACAGACCGTTCTCCTACGAGCAGTACTTC

j_gene: TRBJ2-7
d_gene: TRBD2
len: 16
v_gene: TRBV5-4
abundance: -
CDR3aa: CASSRTTSIASYEQYF
CDR3nt: TGTGCCAGCAGCCGAACGACTAGCATAGCATCTTACGAGCAGTACTTC

j_gene: TRBJ2-7
d_gene: TRBD2
len: 16
v_gene: TRBV9
abundance: -
CDR3aa: CASSAKGLAGVDEQYF
CDR3nt: TGTGCCAGCAGCGCCAAGGGACTAGCGGGAGTTGACGAGCAGTACTTC

j_gene: TRBJ2-3
d_gene: TRBD2
len: 15
v_gene: TRBV6-5
abundance: -
CDR3aa: CASSSPGLAADTQYF
CDR3nt: TGTGCCAGCAGTTCACCGGGACTAGCGGCAGATACGCAGTATTTT

j_gene: TRBJ2-2
d_gene: -
len: 16
v_gene: TRBV7-8
abundance: -
CDR3aa: CASSLLSGTNTGELFF
CDR3nt: TGTGCCAGCAGCTTGTTGAGTGGGACTAACACCGGGGAGCTGTTTTTT

j_gene: TRBJ2-2
d_gene: TRBD1
len: 14
v_gene: TRBV27
abundance: -
CDR3aa: CASSLGQGAGELFF
CDR3nt: TGTGCCAGCAGTTTAGGGCAGGGGGCCGGGGAGCTGTTTTTT

j_gene: TRBJ2-1
d_gene: -
len: 16
v_gene: TRBV14
abundance: -
CDR3aa: CASSQRGLPSYNEQFF
CDR3nt: TGTGCCAGCAGCCAGCGGGGGCTCCCATCATACAATGAGCAGTTCTTC

j_gene: TRBJ1-2
d_gene: TRBD1
len: 14
v_gene: TRBV4-1
abundance: -
CDR3aa: CASRPPGQGYGYTF
CDR3nt: TGCGCCAGCAGACCTCCGGGACAGGGCTATGGCTACACCTTC

j_gene: TRBJ2-1
d_gene: -
len: 16
v_gene: TRBV7-2
abundance: -
CDR3aa: CASSFMTGSSYNEQFF
CDR3nt: TGTGCCAGCAGCTTTATGACGGGTAGCTCCTACAATGAGCAGTTCTTC

j_gene: TRBJ2-1
d_gene: -
len: 13
v_gene: TRBV5-1
abundance: -
CDR3aa: CASSLGSDNEQFF
CDR3nt: TGCGCCAGCAGCTTGGGTTCCGACAATGAGCAGTTCTTC

j_gene: TRBJ1-4
d_gene: -
len: 16
v_gene: TRBV2
abundance: -
CDR3aa: CASSDGQLGAGEKLFF
CDR3nt: TGTGCCAGCAGTGACGGCCAATTGGGCGCCGGGGAAAAACTGTTTTTT

j_gene: TRBJ2-5
d_gene: -
len: 16
v_gene: TRBV5-6
abundance: few
CDR3aa: CASSLRSRGRRETQYF
CDR3nt: TGTGCCAGCAGCTTGCGGAGCAGGGGAAGGAGAGAGACCCAGTACTTC

j_gene: TRBJ1-4
d_gene: TRBD1
len: 15
v_gene: TRBV28
abundance: -
CDR3aa: CASSEQGATNEKLFF
CDR3nt: TGTGCCAGCAGCGAACAGGGGGCAACTAATGAAAAACTGTTTTTT

j_gene: TRBJ2-1
d_gene: TRBD2
len: 16
v_gene: TRBV4-1
abundance: -
CDR3aa: CASSQDGLAGVVEQFF
CDR3nt: TGCGCCAGCAGCCAAGATGGGCTAGCGGGAGTCGTTGAGCAGTTCTTC

j_gene: TRBJ2-1
d_gene: TRBD2
len: 15
v_gene: TRBV7-9
abundance: -
CDR3aa: CASSRWREGSLGELF
CDR3nt: TGTGCCAGCAGCCGATGGCGGGAGGGTTCTCTGGGGGAGCTCTTC

j_gene: TRBJ1-1
d_gene: -
len: 14
v_gene: TRBV18
abundance: -
CDR3aa: CASSPLAGHTEAFF
CDR3nt: TGTGCCAGCTCACCATTGGCAGGCCACACTGAAGCTTTCTTT

j_gene: TRBJ1-2
d_gene: TRBD1
len: 14
v_gene: TRBV7-9
abundance: -
CDR3aa: CASSRDSGSSGYTF
CDR3nt: TGTGCCAGCAGCCGGGACAGTGGATCTAGTGGCTACACCTTC

j_gene: TRBJ2-1
d_gene: TRBD2
len: 17
v_gene: TRBV4-1
abundance: -
CDR3aa: CASSQTFRDYPEGEQFF
CDR3nt: TGCGCCAGCAGCCAGACTTTCCGGGACTACCCGGAGGGTGAGCAGTTCTTC

j_gene: TRBJ2-7
d_gene: -
len: 16
v_gene: TRBV4-1
abundance: few
CDR3aa: CASSQAARGFSYEQYF
CDR3nt: TGCGCCAGCAGCCAGGCCGCGAGGGGTTTCTCCTACGAGCAGTACTTC

j_gene: TRBJ2-3
d_gene: -
len: 16
v_gene: TRBV11-2
abundance: -
CDR3aa: CASSLERDTNTDTQYF
CDR3nt: TGTGCCAGCAGCTTAGAACGGGACACCAACACAGATACGCAGTATTTT

j_gene: TRBJ2-3
d_gene: -
len: 16
v_gene: TRBV5-1
abundance: -
CDR3aa: CASSSGLFTSTDTQYF
CDR3nt: TGCGCCAGCAGCTCGGGCCTTTTTACTAGCACAGATACGCAGTATTTT